This TCR beta chain was retrieved from a study of blood T cell repertoires in COVID-19. About the study: Samples came from the United States, Italy and Spain, spanning acute and convalescent COVID-19. Nucleic acid was either cDNA or gDNA, and it came from T cells, B-cell-depleted T cells, or PBMCs.

CDR1 and CDR2 from the germline V gene are SQVTM and ANQGSEA. CDR3 length: 12 amino acids. Some clones are missing from TCRdb's copy, which holds only in-frame ones; the method was immunoSEQ multiplex PCR. The sample records about 160,000 clones, roughly 84% being singletons. About this clone: A read error may account for a junction end that differs from germline.

This receptor was obtained from a man between 18 and 29 years old with active or convalescent COVID-19. The rearrangement joins TRBV29-1 to TRBJ1-2, with a possible D match to TRBD1 (5 bases). The sample taken for sequencing was peripheral blood. The CDR3 spells CSAEDRFVGYTF. The CDR3 DNA is TGCAGCGCTGAAGACAGATTTGTGGGCTACACCTTC.